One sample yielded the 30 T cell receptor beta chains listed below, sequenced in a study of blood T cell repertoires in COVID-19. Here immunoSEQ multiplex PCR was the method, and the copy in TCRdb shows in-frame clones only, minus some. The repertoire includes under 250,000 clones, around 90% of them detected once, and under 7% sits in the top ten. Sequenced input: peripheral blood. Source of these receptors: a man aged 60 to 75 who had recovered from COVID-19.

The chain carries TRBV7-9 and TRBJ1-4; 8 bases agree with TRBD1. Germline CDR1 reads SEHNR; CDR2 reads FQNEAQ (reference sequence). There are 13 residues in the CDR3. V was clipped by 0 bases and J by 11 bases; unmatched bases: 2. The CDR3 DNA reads TGTGCCAGCAGCTTAGCGACAGGGGATAAACTGTTTTTT. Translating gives CASSLATGDKLFF.

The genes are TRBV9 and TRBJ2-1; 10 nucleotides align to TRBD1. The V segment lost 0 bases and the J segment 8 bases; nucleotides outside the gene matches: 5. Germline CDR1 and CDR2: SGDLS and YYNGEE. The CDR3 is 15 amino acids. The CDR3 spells CASSVETGGIDEQFF. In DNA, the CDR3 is TGTGCCAGCAGCGTAGAGACAGGGGGCATCGATGAGCAGTTCTTC.

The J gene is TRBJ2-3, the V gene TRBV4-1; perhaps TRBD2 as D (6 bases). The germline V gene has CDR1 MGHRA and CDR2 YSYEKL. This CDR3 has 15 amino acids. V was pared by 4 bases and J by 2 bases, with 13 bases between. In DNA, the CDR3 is TGCGCCAGCAGCCCGTTGGGGGGAACCACAGATACGCAGTATTTT. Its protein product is CASSPLGGTTDTQYF.

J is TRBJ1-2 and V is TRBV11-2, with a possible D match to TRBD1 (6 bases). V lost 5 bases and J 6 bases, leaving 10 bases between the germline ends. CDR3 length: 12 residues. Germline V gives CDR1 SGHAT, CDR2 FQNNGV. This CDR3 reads CASSREGDGYTF. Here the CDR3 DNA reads TGTGCCAGCAGCAGGGAGGGGGATGGCTACACCTTC.

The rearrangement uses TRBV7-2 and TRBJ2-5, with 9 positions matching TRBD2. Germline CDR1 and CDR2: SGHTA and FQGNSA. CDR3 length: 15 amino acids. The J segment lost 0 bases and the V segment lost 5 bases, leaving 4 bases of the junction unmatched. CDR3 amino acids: CASSELAGYQETQYF. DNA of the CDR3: TGTGCCAGCAGCGAGCTAGCGGGATACCAAGAGACCCAGTACTTC.

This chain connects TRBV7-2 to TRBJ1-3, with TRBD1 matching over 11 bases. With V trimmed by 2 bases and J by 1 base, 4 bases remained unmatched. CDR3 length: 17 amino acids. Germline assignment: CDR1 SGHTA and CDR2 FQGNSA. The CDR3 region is CASSLPGTGGSGNTIYF. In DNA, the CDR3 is TGTGCCAGCAGCTTACCCGGGACAGGGGGGTCTGGAAACACCATATATTTT. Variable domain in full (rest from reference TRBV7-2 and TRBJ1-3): GAGVSQSPSNKVTEKGKDVELRCDPISGHTALYWYRQSLGQGLEFLIYFQGNSAPDKSGLPSDRFSAERTGGSVSTLTIQRTQQEDSAVYLCASSLPGTGGSGNTIYFGEGSWLTVV.

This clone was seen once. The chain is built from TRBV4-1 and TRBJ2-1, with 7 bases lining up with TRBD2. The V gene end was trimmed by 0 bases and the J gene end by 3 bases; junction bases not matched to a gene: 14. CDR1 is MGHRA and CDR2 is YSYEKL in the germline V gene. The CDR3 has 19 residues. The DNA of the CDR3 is TGCGCCAGCAGCCAAGAACGGGCTAGCGGCGAATATAACTACAATGAGCAGTTCTTC. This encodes CASSQERASGEYNYNEQFF.

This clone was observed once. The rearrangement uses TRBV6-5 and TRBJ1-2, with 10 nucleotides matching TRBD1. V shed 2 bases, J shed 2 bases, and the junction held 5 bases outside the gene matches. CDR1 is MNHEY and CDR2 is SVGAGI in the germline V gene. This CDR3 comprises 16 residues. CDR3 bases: TGTGCCAGCAGTTACGGGCTGGGACAGGGGAACTATGGCTACACCTTC. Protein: CASSYGLGQGNYGYTF.

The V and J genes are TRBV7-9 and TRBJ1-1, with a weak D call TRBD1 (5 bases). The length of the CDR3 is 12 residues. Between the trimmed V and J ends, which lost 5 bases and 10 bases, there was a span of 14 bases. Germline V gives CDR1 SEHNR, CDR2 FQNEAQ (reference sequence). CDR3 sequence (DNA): TGTGCCAGCAGCCCCGGAGGGGCAGGAGCTTTCTTT. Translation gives CASSPGGAGAFF. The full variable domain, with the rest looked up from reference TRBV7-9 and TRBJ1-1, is DTGVSQNPRHKITKRGQNVTFRCDPISEHNRLYWYRQTLGQGPEFLTYFQNEAQLEKSRLLSDRFSAERPKGSFSTLEIQRTEQGDSAMYLCASSPGGAGAFFGQGTRLTVV.

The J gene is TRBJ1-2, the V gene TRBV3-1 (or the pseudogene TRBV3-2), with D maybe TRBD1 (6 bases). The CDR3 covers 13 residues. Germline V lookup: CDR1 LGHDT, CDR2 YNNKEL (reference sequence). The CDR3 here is CASTGRELYGYTF. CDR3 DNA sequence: TGTGCTTCCACAGGGAGGGAACTCTATGGCTACACCTTC.

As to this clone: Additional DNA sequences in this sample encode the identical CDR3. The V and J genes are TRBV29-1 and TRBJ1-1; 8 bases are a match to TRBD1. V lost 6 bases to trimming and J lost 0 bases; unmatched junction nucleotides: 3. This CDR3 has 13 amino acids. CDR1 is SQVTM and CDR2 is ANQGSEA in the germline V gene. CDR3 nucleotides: TGCAGCGTGGGGACAGGCGTGAACACTGAAGCTTTCTTT. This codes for CSVGTGVNTEAFF. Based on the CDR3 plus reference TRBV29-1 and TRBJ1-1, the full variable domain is SAVISQKPSRDICQRGTSLTIQCQVDSQVTMMFWYRQQPGQSLTLIATANQGSEATYESGFVIDKFPISRPNLTFSTLTVSNMSPEDSSIYLCSVGTGVNTEAFFGQGTRLTVV.

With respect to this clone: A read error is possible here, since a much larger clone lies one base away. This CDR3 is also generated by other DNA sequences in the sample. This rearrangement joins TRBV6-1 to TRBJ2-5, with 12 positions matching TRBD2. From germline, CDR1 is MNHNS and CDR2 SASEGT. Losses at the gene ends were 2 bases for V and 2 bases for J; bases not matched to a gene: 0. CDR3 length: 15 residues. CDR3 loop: CASSELAGGQETQYF. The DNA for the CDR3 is TGTGCCAGCAGTGAACTAGCGGGAGGGCAAGAGACCCAGTACTTC.

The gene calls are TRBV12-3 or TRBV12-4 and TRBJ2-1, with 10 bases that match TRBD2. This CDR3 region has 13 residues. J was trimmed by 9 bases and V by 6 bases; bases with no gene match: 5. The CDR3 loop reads CASREREGGEQFF. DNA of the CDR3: TGTGCCAGCAGGGAGCGGGAGGGCGGTGAGCAGTTCTTC.

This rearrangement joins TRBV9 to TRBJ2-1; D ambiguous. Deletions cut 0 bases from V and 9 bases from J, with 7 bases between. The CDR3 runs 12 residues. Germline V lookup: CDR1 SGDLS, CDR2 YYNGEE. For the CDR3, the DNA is TGTGCCAGCAGCGTAGATTCGGGTGAGCAGTTCTTC. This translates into CASSVDSGEQFF.

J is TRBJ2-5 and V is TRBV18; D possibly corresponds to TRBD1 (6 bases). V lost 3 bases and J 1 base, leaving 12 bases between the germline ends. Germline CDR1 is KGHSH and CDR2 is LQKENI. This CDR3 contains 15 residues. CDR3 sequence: CASSPYQGSQETQYF. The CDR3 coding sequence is TGTGCCAGCTCACCCTACCAGGGGAGCCAAGAGACCCAGTACTTC.

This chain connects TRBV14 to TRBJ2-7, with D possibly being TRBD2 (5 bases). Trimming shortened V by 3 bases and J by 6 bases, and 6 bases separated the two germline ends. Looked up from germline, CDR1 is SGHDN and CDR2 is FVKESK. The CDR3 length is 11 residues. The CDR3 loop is CASSQSGEQYF. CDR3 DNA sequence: TGTGCCAGCAGCCAGAGCGGCGAGCAGTACTTC.

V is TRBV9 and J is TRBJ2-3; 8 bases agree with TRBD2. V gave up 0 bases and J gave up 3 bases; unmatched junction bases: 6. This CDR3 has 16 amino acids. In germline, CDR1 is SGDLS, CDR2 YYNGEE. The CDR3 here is CASSVEVAGWTDTQYF. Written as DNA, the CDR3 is TGTGCCAGCAGCGTAGAAGTAGCGGGGTGGACAGATACGCAGTATTTT.

CDR3 loop: CASSYSQGAYEQYF. Written as DNA, the CDR3 is TGTGCCAGCAGCTACTCCCAGGGGGCATACGAGCAGTACTTC. The chain is built from TRBV7-3 and TRBJ2-7, with 8 bases lining up with TRBD1. V shed 4 bases and J 4 bases; nucleotides not matched to a gene: 6. The CDR3 covers 14 residues. In germline, CDR1 is SGHTA, CDR2 FQGTGA. Filled out from reference TRBV7-3 and TRBJ2-7, the complete variable domain reads GAGVSQTPSNKVTEKGKYVELRCDPISGHTALYWYRQSLGQGPEFLIYFQGTGAADDSGLPNDRFFAVRPEGSVSTLKIQRTERGDSAVYLCASSYSQGAYEQYFGPGTRLTVT.

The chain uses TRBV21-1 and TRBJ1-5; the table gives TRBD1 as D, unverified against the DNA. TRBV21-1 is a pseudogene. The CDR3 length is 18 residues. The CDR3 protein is CASSKRQGEGYSNQPQHF. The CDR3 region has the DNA TGTGCCAGCAGCAAGCGACAGGGTGAAGGGTATAGCAATCAGCCCCAGCATTTT.

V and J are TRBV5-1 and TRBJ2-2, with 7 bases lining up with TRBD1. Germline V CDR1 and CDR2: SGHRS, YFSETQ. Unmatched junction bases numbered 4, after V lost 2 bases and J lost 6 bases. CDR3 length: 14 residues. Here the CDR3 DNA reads TGCGCCAGCAGCTTACGACAGGGCCCCGGGGAGCTGTTTTTT. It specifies CASSLRQGPGELFF.

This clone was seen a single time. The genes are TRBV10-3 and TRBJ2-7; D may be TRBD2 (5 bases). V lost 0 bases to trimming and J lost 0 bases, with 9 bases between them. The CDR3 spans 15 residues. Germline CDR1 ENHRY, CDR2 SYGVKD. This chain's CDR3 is CAISESRASSYEQYF. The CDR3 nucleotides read TGTGCCATCAGTGAGTCGAGGGCTAGCTCCTACGAGCAGTACTTC.

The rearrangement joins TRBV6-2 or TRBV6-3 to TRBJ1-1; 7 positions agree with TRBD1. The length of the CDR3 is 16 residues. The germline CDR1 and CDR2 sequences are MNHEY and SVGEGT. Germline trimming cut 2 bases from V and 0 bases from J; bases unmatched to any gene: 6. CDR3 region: CASSYPWGQMNTEAFF. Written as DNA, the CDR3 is TGTGCCAGCAGTTACCCATGGGGACAGATGAACACTGAAGCTTTCTTT.

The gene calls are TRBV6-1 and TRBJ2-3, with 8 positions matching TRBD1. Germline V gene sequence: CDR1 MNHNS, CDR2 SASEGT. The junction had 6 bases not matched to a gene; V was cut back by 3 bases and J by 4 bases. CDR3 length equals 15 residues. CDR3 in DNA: TGTGCCAGCAGTGAGCAGGGGGCTTGGTCAGATACGCAGTATTTT. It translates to CASSEQGAWSDTQYF.

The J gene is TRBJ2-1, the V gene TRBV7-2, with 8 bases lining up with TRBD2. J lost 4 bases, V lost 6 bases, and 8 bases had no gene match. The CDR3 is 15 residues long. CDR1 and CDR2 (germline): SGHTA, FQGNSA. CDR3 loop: CASRLTSGAYNEQFF. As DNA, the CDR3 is TGTGCCAGCAGATTAACTAGCGGTGCGTACAATGAGCAGTTCTTC. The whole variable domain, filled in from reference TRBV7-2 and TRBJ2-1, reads GAGVSQSPSNKVTEKGKDVELRCDPISGHTALYWYRQSLGQGLEFLIYFQGNSAPDKSGLPSDRFSAERTGGSVSTLTIQRTQQEDSAVYLCASRLTSGAYNEQFFGPGTRLTVL.

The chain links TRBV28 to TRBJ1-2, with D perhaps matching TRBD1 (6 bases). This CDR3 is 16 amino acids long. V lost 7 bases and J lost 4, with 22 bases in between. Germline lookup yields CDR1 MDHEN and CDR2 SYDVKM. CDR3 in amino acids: CASTTGGNSRGYGYTF. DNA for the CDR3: TGTGCCAGCACCACCGGGGGGAATAGCAGGGGCTATGGCTACACCTTC.

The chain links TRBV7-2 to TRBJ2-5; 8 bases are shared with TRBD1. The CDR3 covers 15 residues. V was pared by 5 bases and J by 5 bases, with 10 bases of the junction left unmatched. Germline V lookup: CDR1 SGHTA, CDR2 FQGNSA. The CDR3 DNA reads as TGTGCCAGCAGCGCCAGCAGGGGGCAATATGAGACCCAGTACTTC. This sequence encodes CASSASRGQYETQYF. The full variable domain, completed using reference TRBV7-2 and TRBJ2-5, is GAGVSQSPSNKVTEKGKDVELRCDPISGHTALYWYRQSLGQGLEFLIYFQGNSAPDKSGLPSDRFSAERTGGSVSTLTIQRTQQEDSAVYLCASSASRGQYETQYFGPGTRLLVL.

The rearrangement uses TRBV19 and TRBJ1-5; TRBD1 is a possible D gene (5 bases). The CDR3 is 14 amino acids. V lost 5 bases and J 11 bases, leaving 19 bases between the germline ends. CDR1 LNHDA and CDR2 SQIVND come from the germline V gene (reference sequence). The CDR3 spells CASSLSSGGSAQHF. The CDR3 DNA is TGTGCCAGTAGTCTGTCGTCCGGGGGATCCGCCCAGCATTTT. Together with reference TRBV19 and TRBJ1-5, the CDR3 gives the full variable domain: DGGITQSPKYLFRKEGQNVTLSCEQNLNHDAMYWYRQDPGQGLRLIYYSQIVNDFQKGDIAEGYSVSREKKESFPLTVTSAQKNPTAFYLCASSLSSGGSAQHFGDGTRLSIL.

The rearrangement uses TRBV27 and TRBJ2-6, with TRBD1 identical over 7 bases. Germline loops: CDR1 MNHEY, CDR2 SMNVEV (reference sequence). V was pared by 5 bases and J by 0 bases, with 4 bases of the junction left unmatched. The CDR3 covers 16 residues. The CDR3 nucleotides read TGTGCCAGCAGTGGGGGACAGCCCTCTGGGGCCAACGTCCTGACTTTC. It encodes CASSGGQPSGANVLTF.

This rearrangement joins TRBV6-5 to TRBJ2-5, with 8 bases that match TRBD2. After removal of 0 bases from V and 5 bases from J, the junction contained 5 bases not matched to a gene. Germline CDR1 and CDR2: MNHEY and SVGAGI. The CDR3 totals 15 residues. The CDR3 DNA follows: TGTGCCAGCAGTTACTCCGCGGGGGGTTGGGAGACCCAGTACTTC. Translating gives CASSYSAGGWETQYF.

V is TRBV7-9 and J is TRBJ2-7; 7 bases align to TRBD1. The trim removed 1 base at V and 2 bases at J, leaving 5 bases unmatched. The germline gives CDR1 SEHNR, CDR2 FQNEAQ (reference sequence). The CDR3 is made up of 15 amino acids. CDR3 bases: TGTGCCAGCAGCTTAGGATCACAGGGGACCTACGAGCAGTACTTC. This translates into CASSLGSQGTYEQYF.